A single sample gave rise to the 15 T cell receptor beta chains below, sequenced in a study of cytomegalovirus exposure and HLA in healthy donors. With 60 Vbeta and 13 Jbeta primers, the PCR was carried out. Some clones are missing from TCRdb's copy, which holds only in-frame ones; the method was immunoSEQ multiplex PCR. The sample includes 80,000 to 95,000 clones, approximately 71% of them seen just once. Sequences were obtained from PBMCs. These receptors came from a young woman in good health and CMV-seropositive.

The chain links TRBV4-1 to TRBJ1-1; TRBD1 might be the D (5 bases). CDR3 length: 12 residues. The germline CDR1 and CDR2 sequences are MGHRA and YSYEKL. Between the trimmed V and J ends, which lost 5 bases and 10 bases, there was a span of 14 bases. The CDR3 coding sequence is TGCGCCAGCAGCAACCAGGGTCCGGGAGCTTTCTTT. Protein product: CASSNQGPGAFF.

This clone was seen more than once but under ten times. The rearrangement uses TRBV4-2 and TRBJ2-3; 14 nucleotides align to TRBD2. Trimming removed 0 bases from V and 4 bases from J; junction bases left unmatched: 6. CDR3 length equals 18 residues. CDR1 is LGHNA, CDR2 YNFKEQ, per germline. The CDR3 nucleotides are TGTGCCAGCAGCCAAGAAAGACTAGCGGGGGGGAGGTCAGATACGCAGTATTTT. Translating gives CASSQERLAGGRSDTQYF.

This clone was counted once. The chain links TRBV5-1 to TRBJ1-2, with 8 bases identical to TRBD1. The germline V gene encodes CDR1 SGHRS and CDR2 YFSETQ. The junction had 1 base not matched to a gene; V was cut back by 0 bases and J by 3 bases. CDR3 size: 14 residues. CDR3 region: CASSLATGDYGYTF. CDR3 sequence (DNA): TGCGCCAGCAGCTTGGCGACAGGGGACTATGGCTACACCTTC.

The rearrangement links TRBV5-4 to TRBJ1-1; a weak D match, TRBD1 (6 bases). Germline assignment: CDR1 SGHNT and CDR2 YYREEE (reference sequence). This CDR3 spans 12 amino acids. Deletions cut 4 bases from V and 11 bases from J, with 15 bases between. The CDR3 DNA reads as TGTGCCAGCAGCAAGGGAGGGGGGGAGGCTTTCTTT. Residues: CASSKGGGEAFF. Supplemented by reference TRBV5-4 and TRBJ1-1, the full variable domain reads ETGVTQSPTHLIKTRGQQVTLRCSSQSGHNTVSWYQQALGQGPQFIFQYYREEENGRGNFPPRFSGLQFPNYSSELNVNALELDDSALYLCASSKGGGEAFFGQGTRLTVV.

The chain employs TRBV7-2 and TRBJ2-1, with 9 bases aligning to TRBD1. The V and J ends lost 1 base and 6 bases, in that order; junction bases with no gene match: 4. The germline V gene has CDR1 SGHTA and CDR2 FQGNSA. The CDR3 loop spans 15 amino acids. The CDR3 sequence: CASSLVQGAGNEQFF. CDR3 sequence (DNA): TGTGCCAGCAGCTTAGTACAGGGGGCCGGCAATGAGCAGTTCTTC.

Regarding this clone: At one of its ends the junction is not consistent with the germline gene, which may arise from a read error. The gene calls are TRBV7-2 and TRBJ2-1; a weak D match, TRBD1 (5 bases). The CDR3 is 13 residues long. Germline V gene data show CDR1 as SGHTA and CDR2 as FQGNSA. The CDR3 sequence: CASSPDPGQRQLF. The DNA for the CDR3 is TGTGCCAGCAGCCCGGACCCCGGTCAACGACAGCTCTTC.

CDR3 nucleotide sequence: TGTGCCAGCCCCGACACCCTCTACGAGCAGTACTTC. Protein sequence: CASPDTLYEQYF. The V and J genes are TRBV6-4 and TRBJ2-7; D uncertain. This CDR3 comprises 12 residues. Looked up from germline, CDR1 is MRHNA and CDR2 is SNTAGT. The germline V and J ends were trimmed by 8 bases and 3 bases, with 11 bases remaining between them.

The chain carries TRBV29-1 and TRBJ1-2; TRBD1 might be the D (6 bases). The V end was cut by 0 bases, the J end by 7 bases, with 18 bases between. The CDR3 runs to 15 residues. Looked up from germline, CDR1 is SQVTM and CDR2 is ANQGSEA. The CDR3 loop is CSVEERGQGLGGYTF. The CDR3 coding sequence is TGCAGCGTTGAAGAGCGTGGGCAGGGGCTAGGTGGCTACACCTTC.

The chain is built from TRBV6-5 and TRBJ2-1; 10 positions match TRBD2. The CDR3 has 14 residues. CDR1 MNHEY and CDR2 SVGAGI come from the germline V gene. V lost 2 bases to trimming and J lost 6 bases; unmatched junction nucleotides: 1. The CDR3 DNA reads as TGTGCCAGCAGTTACATAGCGGGGGGCAATGAGCAGTTCTTC. It is translated as CASSYIAGGNEQFF.

This chain joins TRBV18 and TRBJ1-1, with D unresolved. Germline CDR1 reads KGHSH; CDR2 reads LQKENI. Trimming removed 3 bases from V and 3 bases from J, with 8 bases in between. This CDR3 has 13 amino acids. CDR3 coding DNA: TGTGCCAGCTCACCGTCTATGGACACTGAAGCTTTCTTT. This translates into CASSPSMDTEAFF.

The CDR3 loop reads CASSSGTSSSYNSPLHF. CDR3 DNA sequence: TGTGCCAGCAGCTCCGGGACTTCGAGCTCCTATAATTCACCCCTCCACTTT. This chain connects TRBV5-4 to TRBJ1-6; possible D gene TRBD1, 5 bases. Per germline, CDR1 SGHNT and CDR2 YYREEE (reference sequence). The CDR3 extends over 17 amino acids. The V and J ends lost 3 bases and 0 bases respectively, with 13 bases between them. The full variable domain, in which reference TRBV5-4 and TRBJ1-6 provide the parts outside the CDR3, is ETGVTQSPTHLIKTRGQQVTLRCSSQSGHNTVSWYQQALGQGPQFIFQYYREEENGRGNFPPRFSGLQFPNYSSELNVNALELDDSALYLCASSSGTSSSYNSPLHFGNGTRLTVT.

This chain links TRBV6-5 with TRBJ2-5; 13 nucleotides match TRBD2. CDR1 is MNHEY, CDR2 SVGAGI, per germline. Losses at the gene ends were 6 bases for V and 6 bases for J; bases not matched to a gene: 7. CDR3 size: 15 residues. The CDR3 here is CASRYRLAGGKTQYF. In nucleotides, the CDR3 is TGTGCCAGCAGGTATCGACTAGCGGGAGGCAAGACCCAGTACTTC.

The gene calls are TRBV28 and TRBJ2-5; a weak D match, TRBD1 (5 bases). The CDR3 is 14 residues long. The V end was cut by 6 bases, the J end by 5 bases, with 16 bases between. Germline-derived CDR1 and CDR2 are MDHEN and SYDVKM. CDR3 nucleotides: TGTGCCAGCAGAACCCCCCGGGCAGGGGAGACCCAGTACTTC. This codes for CASRTPRAGETQYF.

The chain has TRBV5-5 and TRBJ1-5; the D gene is possibly TRBD1 (5 bases). CDR1 and CDR2 (germline): SGHKS, YYEKEE (reference sequence). The CDR3 is made up of 14 amino acids. Trimming removed 2 bases at V and 3 bases at J, with 9 bases between. CDR3 sequence: CASSFARDNQPQHF. Here the CDR3 DNA reads TGTGCCAGCAGCTTCGCCAGGGACAATCAGCCCCAGCATTTT. Complete variable domain (other parts from reference TRBV5-5 and TRBJ1-5): DAGVTQSPTHLIKTRGQQVTLRCSPISGHKSVSWYQQVLGQGPQFIFQYYEKEERGRGNFPDRFSARQFPNYSSELNVNALLLGDSALYLCASSFARDNQPQHFGDGTRLSIL.

The gene calls are TRBV6-5 and TRBJ2-5, with D perhaps matching TRBD1 (5 bases). This CDR3 region has 15 residues. Germline CDR1 and CDR2: MNHEY and SVGAGI. Trimming stripped 0 bases from V and 8 bases from J, with 16 bases between. DNA of the CDR3: TGTGCCAGCAGTTACTCGGGGCAGTTGATGGGAACCCAGTACTTC. Protein product: CASSYSGQLMGTQYF.